The rows below give T cell receptor beta chains drawn from one sample of a study of CD4+ T cells in melanoma. Produced via immunoSEQ multiplex PCR; TCRdb's table is partial and in-frame only. The repertoire holds around 19,000 clones, with 65% to 85% as singletons. Specimen: cells from a culture (not recorded whether cultured in vitro). These receptors were obtained from a human donor with melanoma. The CDR3 runs from the conserved cysteine through the conserved F or W. D genes are given only for firm matches. The listing skips clone size in some rows; elsewhere it reads once, few, many or a size class.

>.|TRBV5-1|few|TRBJ1-2
CASSLGQRNGYTF
TGCGCCAGCAGCTTGGGACAGCGGAATGGCTACACCTTC
>TRBD1|TRBV10-2|.|TRBJ1-3
CASSALTGGRSSSGNTIYF
TGCGCCAGCAGTGCCCTGACAGGGGGCCGCTCGAGCTCTGGAAACACCATATATTTT
>.|TRBV11-2|.|TRBJ2-1
CASSLQLVRQFF
TGTGCCAGCAGCCTGCAGTTGGTCCGGCAGTTCTTC
>.|TRBV10-3|.|TRBJ2-5
CAISESTFLRDSRETQYF
TGTGCCATCAGTGAGTCGACCTTCTTGCGGGACTCGAGAGAGACCCAGTACTTC
>.|TRBV5-4|few|TRBJ2-2
CASSQTGELFF
TGTGCCAGCAGTCAAACCGGGGAGCTGTTTTTT
>.|TRBV7-6|.|TRBJ2-5
CASSFIEGQETQYF
TGTGCCAGCAGCTTCATAGAGGGGCAAGAGACCCAGTACTTC
>.|TRBV21-1|few|TRBJ1-4
CASSKKAQINEKLFF
TGTGCCAGCAGCAAGAAGGCACAGATTAATGAAAAACTGTTTTTT
>.|TRBV6-6|.|TRBJ1-5
CASSRAVSNQPQHF
TGTGCCAGCAGCAGGGCCGTTAGCAATCAGCCCCAGCATTTT
>.|TRBV7-3|once|TRBJ1-1
CASSLGGFTEAFF
TGTGCCAGCAGCTTAGGGGGTTTCACTGAAGCTTTCTTT
>TRBD1|TRBV10-3|.|TRBJ1-5
CATQGASSNQPQHF
TGTGCCACACAGGGGGCTTCGAGCAATCAGCCCCAGCATTTT
>.|TRBV2|.|TRBJ1-3
CASGRTAGNTIYF
TGTGCCAGCGGTAGGACAGCTGGAAACACCATATATTTT
>.|TRBV19|.|TRBJ1-6
CASSIEGGAGNSPLHF
TGTGCCAGTAGTATAGAGGGGGGGGCAGGAAATTCACCCCTCCACTTT
>.|TRBV7-8|.|TRBJ1-1
CASRGGPGNTEAFF
TGTGCCAGCAGGGGGGGACCGGGGAACACTGAAGCTTTCTTT
>.|TRBV7-9|once|TRBJ2-3
CASGALTDTQYF
TGTGCATCGGGGGCCTTGACAGATACGCAGTATTTT
>.|TRBV19|.|TRBJ1-1
CASSKARMNTEAFF
TGTGCCAGTAGTAAGGCAAGAATGAACACTGAAGCTTTCTTT
>TRBD1|TRBV4-2|once|TRBJ1-4
CASSLQTGWNEKLFF
TGTGCCAGCAGCCTACAGACAGGGTGGAATGAAAAACTGTTTTTT
>.|TRBV11-2|.|TRBJ2-7
CASSQFGTSLGQYF
TGTGCCAGCAGCCAATTTGGGACCTCCTTGGGGCAGTACTTC
>TRBD1|TRBV20-1|.|TRBJ1-2
CSADRAGGYTF
TGCAGTGCTGACAGGGCTGGAGGCTACACCTTC
>.|TRBV7-8|.|TRBJ2-4
CASSSGIEGNIQYF
TGTGCCAGCAGCTCTGGGATTGAGGGAAACATTCAGTACTTC
>.|TRBV30|once|TRBJ2-2
CAWSVVQGNTGELFF
TGTGCCTGGAGTGTAGTTCAGGGGAACACCGGGGAGCTGTTTTTT
>.|TRBV14|.|TRBJ1-4
CASSRDSRRNEKLFF
TGTGCCAGCAGCCGAGACAGCCGCAGGAATGAAAAACTGTTTTTT
>.|TRBV6-1|.|TRBJ1-4
CASCEYGATNEKLFF
TGTGCCAGTTGCGAGTACGGGGCAACTAATGAAAAACTGTTTTTT
>.|TRBV7-9|.|TRBJ1-6
CASSLPSVGQRPLHF
TGTGCCAGCAGCTTACCCTCCGTCGGGCAACGACCCCTCCACTTT
>.|TRBV5-8|.|TRBJ2-3
CASSLEVGTDTQYF
TGTGCCAGCAGCTTGGAGGTGGGCACAGATACGCAGTATTTT
>.|TRBV6-5|.|TRBJ2-4
CASSYFRGLAKNIQYF
TGTGCCAGCAGTTATTTCCGGGGTCTAGCCAAAAACATTCAGTACTTC
>.|TRBV2|.|TRBJ2-2
CASRPSGNTGELFF
TGTGCCAGCAGACCCTCGGGGAACACCGGGGAGCTGTTTTTT
>.|TRBV18|once|TRBJ2-3
CASSPFNGTDTQYF
TGTGCCAGCTCACCCTTTAACGGGACAGATACGCAGTATTTT
>.|TRBV15|.|TRBJ1-2
CATSRGPGYYGYTF
TGTGCCACCAGCAGAGGGCCGGGATACTATGGCTACACCTTC
>.|TRBV30|.|TRBJ2-5
CAWMGLAQETQYF
TGTGCCTGGATGGGGCTAGCTCAAGAGACCCAGTACTTC
>TRBD2|TRBV18|.|TRBJ2-3
CASSPPGRGVDTQYF
TGTGCCAGCTCACCACCGGGGAGGGGCGTAGATACGCAGTATTTT
>TRBD2|TRBV7-2|.|TRBJ2-3
CASSLRRGGTTDTQYF
TGTGCCAGCAGCTTAAGGCGGGGAGGGACCACAGATACGCAGTATTTT
>.|TRBV27|.|TRBJ1-1
CANSWGVSWDTEAFF
TGTGCCAACTCCTGGGGGGTAAGTTGGGACACTGAAGCTTTCTTT
>.|TRBV2|.|TRBJ2-5
CASRGGNWETQYF
TGTGCCAGCAGAGGCGGGAACTGGGAGACCCAGTACTTC
>TRBD1|TRBV5-8|.|TRBJ1-2
CASSSYFHRGTGGYTF
TGTGCCAGCAGCTCGTATTTTCACAGGGGAACGGGCGGCTACACCTTC
>.|TRBV2|.|TRBJ2-5
CASSGGAAGETQYF
TGTGCCAGCAGTGGGGGTGCCGCAGGGGAGACCCAGTACTTC
>TRBD1|TRBV19|.|TRBJ2-6
CASYKTGNTGANVLTF
TGTGCCAGCTATAAGACAGGGAATACTGGGGCCAACGTCCTGACTTTC
>TRBD1|TRBV4-1|.|TRBJ2-2
CASSDDRGRTGELFF
TGCGCCAGCAGCGACGACAGGGGGCGGACCGGGGAGCTGTTTTTT
>.|TRBV18|.|TRBJ1-2
CASSPAMDNYGYTF
TGTGCCAGCTCCCCCGCTATGGATAACTATGGCTACACCTTC
>.|TRBV5-1|.|TRBJ2-3
CASSLGGGGFIQDTQYF
TGCGCCAGCAGCTTGGGAGGTGGGGGGTTCATTCAGGATACGCAGTATTTT
>TRBD1|TRBV7-3|.|TRBJ1-2
CASSLDPGQGIIGYTF
TGTGCCAGCAGCTTAGACCCGGGACAGGGAATAATTGGCTACACCTTC
>.|TRBV11-2|.|TRBJ1-1
CASSLEAGWTEAFF
TGTGCCAGCAGCTTAGAGGCGGGTTGGACTGAAGCTTTCTTT
>.|TRBV19|once|TRBJ1-2
CASTEGYGYTF
TGTGCCAGTACGGAGGGCTATGGCTACACCTTC
>.|TRBV5-1|.|TRBJ1-1
CASSSNPPGLNTEAFF
TGCGCCAGCAGCTCCAACCCGCCGGGATTGAACACTGAAGCTTTCTTT
>.|TRBV6-1|.|TRBJ2-7
CASSTTWAGTYEQYF
TGTGCCAGCAGTACAACTTGGGCGGGGACCTACGAGCAGTACTTC
>.|TRBV30|.|TRBJ2-6
CASAPGANVLTF
TGTGCCTCAGCCCCTGGGGCCAACGTCCTGACTTTC
>TRBD1|TRBV12-5|.|TRBJ1-2
CASGLAPRQGVTSSRGYTF
TGTGCTAGTGGTTTGGCCCCCCGACAGGGGGTAACCTCCTCGAGGGGCTACACCTTC
>.|TRBV6-6|.|TRBJ2-7
CASSYLGPEGEQYF
TGTGCCAGCAGTTACTTAGGCCCCGAGGGGGAGCAGTACTTC
>.|TRBV4-1|.|TRBJ1-1
CASSQVRATEAFF
TGCGCCAGCAGCCAAGTCAGGGCCACTGAAGCTTTCTTT
>TRBD1|TRBV6-5|.|TRBJ2-2
CASSYGTVNTGELFF
TGTGCCAGCAGTTACGGGACAGTGAACACCGGGGAGCTGTTTTTT
>TRBD2|TRBV7-6|.|TRBJ2-5
CASSRDYMGETQYF
TGTGCCAGCAGCAGGGACTATATGGGGGAGACCCAGTACTTC
>.|TRBV9|.|TRBJ1-4
CASSTQGATNEKLFF
TGTGCCAGCAGTACCCAGGGTGCAACTAATGAAAAACTGTTTTTT
>TRBD1|TRBV5-1|.|TRBJ2-7
CASSLWDRQGPISF
TGCGCCAGCAGCTTGTGGGACAGACAGGGTCCAATATCATTC
>TRBD2|TRBV29-1|.|TRBJ2-1
CSVEPTTSRSYNEQFF
TGCAGCGTTGAACCTACGACTAGCCGGTCCTACAATGAGCAGTTCTTC
>.|TRBV6-5|.|TRBJ1-1
CASSYSRGYTEAFF
TGTGCCAGCAGTTACTCCCGCGGTTACACTGAAGCTTTCTTT
>.|TRBV5-1|.|TRBJ2-7
CASSFGGHEQYF
TGCGCCAGCAGCTTCGGCGGACACGAGCAGTACTTC
>.|TRBV5-1|few|TRBJ2-1
CASSLVSLSYNEQFF
TGCGCCAGCAGCTTGGTATCCCTCTCCTACAATGAGCAGTTCTTC
>TRBD2|TRBV4-1|once|TRBJ2-1
CASSQDWLAGESGNEQFF
TGCGCCAGCAGCCAAGATTGGCTAGCGGGGGAGTCTGGCAATGAGCAGTTCTTC
>.|TRBV12-5|.|TRBJ2-5
CASGFWGTSGETQYF
TGTGCTAGTGGTTTTTGGGGGACGTCGGGAGAGACCCAGTACTTC
>TRBD2|TRBV19|few|TRBJ2-3
CASSIWGGMADTQYF
TGTGCCAGTAGTATTTGGGGGGGGATGGCAGATACGCAGTATTTT